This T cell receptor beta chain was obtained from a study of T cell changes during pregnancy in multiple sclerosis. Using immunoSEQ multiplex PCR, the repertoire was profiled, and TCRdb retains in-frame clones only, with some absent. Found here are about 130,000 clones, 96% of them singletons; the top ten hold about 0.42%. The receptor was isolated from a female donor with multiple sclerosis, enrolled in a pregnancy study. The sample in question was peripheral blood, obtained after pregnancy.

The CDR3 sequence: CASSPPASSGQVMSYEQYF. The DNA for the CDR3 is TGTGCCAGCTCACCACCGGCCTCCTCGGGACAGGTTATGTCCTACGAGCAGTACTTC. This chain uses TRBV18 with TRBJ2-7, with 8 bases lining up with TRBD1. After removal of 0 bases from V and 1 base from J, the junction contained 14 bases not matched to a gene. Germline-derived CDR1 and CDR2 are KGHSH and LQKENI. CDR3 length: 19 residues.